This T cell receptor (beta chain) stems from a study of T cell changes during pregnancy in multiple sclerosis. This CDR3 is 13 amino acids long. Trimming pared 3 bases from V and 4 bases from J, leaving 7 bases between. From germline, CDR1 is KGHSH and CDR2 LQKENI. Sequencing used immunoSEQ multiplex PCR; TCRdb keeps in-frame clones, though not all of them. The table lists approximately 39,000 clones, 85% to 95% of them singletons. The clonotype originates from a female donor with multiple sclerosis, enrolled in a pregnancy study. The sequenced sample consisted of PBMCs (not recorded whether the cells were cultured). V usage is TRBV18 and J usage is TRBJ1-5, with no clear D. The DNA for the CDR3 is TGTGCCAGCTCACCGGACGGTAATCAGCCCCAGCATTTT. It yields the protein CASSPDGNQPQHF.